The 4 T cell receptor beta chains in this list originate from one sample, sequenced in a study of T cell repertoires in cytomegalovirus infection. MiXCR was run by TCRdb on the reads, yielding one entry per CDR3 protein. The repertoire has roughly 860,000 distinct CDR3 sequences, approximately 29% of them found once; the top ten carry 9.5% to 15%. Their antigens remain unidentified. The specimen was cultured CD8+ T cells from PBMCs, collected from culture after CMV antigen stimulation. The receptors were sampled from a human donor in good health (CMV status not recorded). Some clones in this sample may be carry-over from other donors' samples.

This clonotype has a count of ten or more. The chain recombines TRBV7-9 with TRBJ2-2, with D hard to call. This CDR3 spans 17 amino acids. Per germline, CDR1 SEHNR and CDR2 FQNEAQ (reference sequence). The V end was cut by 3 bases, the J end by 0 bases, with 14 bases between. CDR3 sequence: CASSFAAAPTNTGELFF. Written as DNA, the CDR3 is TGTGCCAGCAGCTTCGCCGCGGCCCCAACGAACACCGGGGAGCTGTTTTTT.

V is TRBV13 and J is TRBJ1-4; D is unresolved. The V gene's germline CDR1 is PRHDT and CDR2 FYEKMQ (reference sequence). The CDR3 loop spans 18 amino acids. Trimming stripped 5 bases from V and 3 bases from J, with 22 bases between. The CDR3: CASSITGPGSKANEKLFF. CDR3 coding DNA: TGTGCCAGCAGCATAACCGGGCCCGGCTCTAAAGCTAATGAAAAACTGTTTTTT.

The V and J genes are TRBV6-5 and TRBJ2-5, with D perhaps matching TRBD1 (5 bases). Trimming left V 0 bases short and J 3 bases short, with 11 bases between. Germline loops: CDR1 MNHEY, CDR2 SVGAGI. The CDR3 is 15 residues long. Here the CDR3 DNA reads TGTGCCAGCAGTTACTCTGAGTTAGGGGAAGAGACCCAGTACTTC. Translation gives CASSYSELGEETQYF.

The chain has TRBV4-1 and TRBJ2-3; D possibly corresponds to TRBD2 (5 bases). V lost 1 base, J lost 2 bases, and 10 bases lay in between. CDR3 length: 15 residues. Germline CDR1 and CDR2: MGHRA and YSYEKL. The DNA of the CDR3 is TGCGCCAGCAGCCAAGTCGACTATTCCACAGATACGCAGTATTTT. Amino acids: CASSQVDYSTDTQYF.